This TCR beta chain was sequenced during a study of neurological immune-mediated disorders. V was shortened by 5 bases and J by 3 bases, with 13 bases between the two germline ends. This CDR3 is built from 15 residues. cDNA was made by 5'RACE with 10-nucleotide random UMIs. Each sequencing run yielded over 160 million TCR-beta sequences from 15-18 subjects. TCRdb independently ran MiXCR on the 5' RACE reads; one entry per CDR3 protein. The table lists some 86,000 distinct CDR3 sequences, around 2.6% of them singletons. The study, taken as a whole, reports: The repertoires of 18 of 34 multiple sclerosis patients fell into one related-CDR3 cluster (a possible signature) under phylogenetic grouping. TCR-beta repertoires seemed private in all groups, with no expanded CDR3 amino acid sequences shared.

Remarks on this clonotype: Its matching antigen is unknown.

Source material: PBMCs. The receptor comes from a woman between 25 and 40 years old with multiple sclerosis. This rearrangement joins TRBV12-3 or TRBV12-4 to TRBJ2-2; tentative D call: TRBD1 (6 bases). For the CDR3, the DNA is TGTGCCAGCAGTAATCAGGGGTTGGACACCGGGGAGCTGTTTTTT. Translation gives CASSNQGLDTGELFF.